The rows below give T cell receptor beta chains drawn from one sample of a study of T cells in localized non-small cell lung cancer. The protocol was immunoSEQ multiplex PCR, while the TCRdb copy is restricted to in-frame clones and leaves out a portion. The sample lists 75,000 to 80,000 clones; approximately 90% were seen once. This specimen was peripheral blood, taken before any cancer treatment. The receptors come from a woman aged 40-70 years with stage I squamous cell lung carcinoma. Both conserved end residues are part of each CDR3. D genes are given only for firm matches. Rows may omit the clone size; those that give it use once, few, many or a size class.

D	J	size	V	CDR3	DNA
.	TRBJ2-7	.	TRBV4-1	CASSQDIPTQTTYEQYF	TGCGCCAGCAGCCAAGATATCCCGACCCAAACTACCTACGAGCAGTACTTC
TRBD1	TRBJ1-5	.	TRBV2	CASSLSGQGNQPQHF	TGTGCCAGCAGTCTATCGGGACAGGGTAATCAGCCCCAGCATTTT
TRBD1	TRBJ2-7	few	TRBV7-6	CASSLAGQGTYEQYF	TGTGCCAGCAGCTTAGCGGGACAGGGTACCTACGAGCAGTACTTC
.	TRBJ2-3	.	TRBV29-1	CSANSGRASTDTQYF	TGCAGCGCTAACTCGGGTAGGGCTAGCACAGATACGCAGTATTTT
.	TRBJ2-7	.	TRBV7-2	CASSLVLGGAYEQYF	TGTGCCAGCAGCTTAGTCTTAGGAGGGGCATACGAGCAGTACTTC
.	TRBJ2-5	.	TRBV29-1	CSVEETQYF	TGCAGCGTTGAAGAGACCCAGTACTTC
.	TRBJ1-2	.	TRBV5-1	CASSLGQGNGYTF	TGCGCCAGCAGCTTGGGGCAGGGCAATGGCTACACCTTC
.	TRBJ1-1	.	TRBV28	CASIAQGSTEAFF	TGTGCCAGCATCGCCCAGGGCAGTACTGAAGCTTTCTTT
.	TRBJ2-6	once	TRBV5-1	CASSRGTNSGANVLTF	TGCGCCAGCAGCCGGGGCACAAACTCTGGGGCCAACGTCCTGACTTTC
.	TRBJ1-4	.	TRBV18	CASSQIASGLFF	TGTGCCAGCTCGCAAATAGCATCAGGCCTGTTTTTT
.	TRBJ1-4	few	TRBV7-9	CASSPLGSTNEKLFF	TGTGCCAGCAGCCCTCTAGGGTCAACTAATGAAAAACTGTTTTTT
.	TRBJ1-6	.	TRBV7-3	CASSLLQYNSPLHF	TGTGCCAGCAGCTTATTACAGTATAATTCACCCCTCCACTTT
TRBD1	TRBJ2-2	.	TRBV5-1	CASSLGQGGTGELFF	TGCGCCAGCAGCTTGGGACAGGGTGGAACCGGGGAGCTGTTTTTT
TRBD1	TRBJ1-4	.	TRBV10-3	CATTGGGEKLFF	TGTGCCACAACAGGGGGCGGTGAAAAACTGTTTTTT
.	TRBJ1-6	.	TRBV30	CAWSVSSTNSPLHF	TGTGCCTGGAGTGTCTCCAGCACCAATTCACCCCTCCACTTT
.	TRBJ2-3	.	TRBV14	CASSLIFGCAAGRNTQYF	TGTGCCAGCAGCCTGATATTCGGGTGCGCAGCAGGCCGAAATACGCAGTATTTT
.	TRBJ1-5	.	TRBV5-1	CASSLAGDQPQHF	TGCGCCAGCAGCTTGGCAGGGGATCAGCCCCAGCATTTT
.	TRBJ2-3	.	TRBV30	CAWSWGARGTDTQYF	TGTGCCTGGAGTTGGGGGGCGCGTGGCACAGATACGCAGTATTTT
.	TRBJ2-1	once	TRBV14	CASSRTGAGGNEQFF	TGTGCCAGCAGCCGTACAGGGGCCGGGGGCAATGAGCAGTTCTTC
.	TRBJ2-5	.	TRBV5-1	CASSLALGSETQYF	TGCGCCAGCAGCTTGGCGTTGGGAAGCGAGACCCAGTACTTC
TRBD1	TRBJ2-6	.	TRBV6-6	CASSPGQASNVLTF	TGTGCCAGCAGTCCGGGACAGGCATCCAACGTCCTGACTTTC
TRBD1	TRBJ2-5	few	TRBV30	CAWQTGFGQETQYF	TGTGCCTGGCAGACAGGGTTTGGACAAGAGACCCAGTACTTC
.	TRBJ2-3	few	TRBV7-3	CASSLSGFTDTQYF	TGTGCCAGCAGCTTATCGGGGTTCACAGATACGCAGTATTTT
.	TRBJ1-1	once	TRBV2	CASSVFFGAFF	TGTGCCAGCAGCGTTTTTTTTGGAGCTTTCTTT
TRBD1	TRBJ1-2	.	TRBV15	CATSREGQGTYYGYTF	TGTGCCACCAGCAGAGAGGGACAGGGGACCTACTATGGCTACACCTTC
TRBD1	TRBJ2-7	.	TRBV12-5	CASGLEAGGIYEQYF	TGTGCTAGTGGTTTGGAGGCAGGGGGCATTTACGAGCAGTACTTC
.	TRBJ1-1	.	TRBV18	CASSPGSTEAFF	TGTGCCAGCTCACCAGGGAGCACTGAAGCTTTCTTT
.	TRBJ1-1	.	TRBV4-2	CASSQSSEGHTEAFF	TGTGCCAGCAGCCAGTCCTCCGAGGGGCACACTGAAGCTTTCTTT
TRBD2	TRBJ2-5	once	TRBV6-5	CASSSSRGSAETQYF	TGTGCCAGCAGTTCCTCGCGGGGGAGCGCTGAGACCCAGTACTTC
TRBD1	TRBJ1-6	.	TRBV28	CASSLGTGISPLHF	TGTGCCAGCAGCCTCGGGACAGGGATTTCACCCCTCCACTTT
.	TRBJ1-3	.	TRBV9	CASSPLGGPPGSGNTIYF	TGTGCCAGCAGCCCCCTCGGAGGACCGCCGGGCTCTGGAAACACCATATATTTT
.	TRBJ2-7	.	TRBV6-5	CASSGRGGDSEQYF	TGTGCCAGCAGTGGGCGGGGCGGGGATAGCGAGCAGTACTTC
.	TRBJ2-1	.	TRBV11-2	CASSLATGHYNEQFF	TGTGCCAGCAGCTTAGCCACAGGTCACTACAATGAGCAGTTCTTC
.	TRBJ1-5	.	TRBV12-5	CASGGGPQGNQPQHF	TGTGCTAGTGGGGGCGGACCACAGGGAAATCAGCCCCAGCATTTT
.	TRBJ1-1	.	TRBV14	CASSSAGGVTEAFF	TGTGCCAGCAGCTCAGCGGGAGGGGTCACTGAAGCTTTCTTT
TRBD2	TRBJ2-2	.	TRBV2	CASREGLAEPSGELFF	TGTGCCAGCAGGGAGGGACTAGCGGAGCCCAGCGGGGAGCTGTTTTTT
TRBD1	TRBJ2-1	.	TRBV19	CASSPGQGNNEQFF	TGTGCCAGTAGTCCGGGACAGGGGAACAATGAGCAGTTCTTC
.	TRBJ1-2	.	TRBV30	CAWSAPPGYGYTF	TGTGCCTGGAGTGCCCCCCCCGGCTATGGCTACACCTTC
.	TRBJ2-2	.	TRBV6-1	CASSGHKSTGELFF	TGTGCCAGCAGTGGGCATAAGAGCACCGGGGAGCTGTTTTTT
.	TRBJ1-2	.	TRBV25-1	CASSGPEGYTF	TGTGCCAGCAGTGGCCCAGAAGGCTACACCTTC
.	TRBJ1-1	few	TRBV10-3	CATVKGNTEAFF	TGTGCCACAGTTAAGGGCAACACTGAAGCTTTCTTT
TRBD1	TRBJ2-3	.	TRBV5-4	CASSLWTGGTDTQYF	TGTGCCAGCAGCTTATGGACAGGGGGCACAGATACGCAGTATTTT
.	TRBJ2-5	.	TRBV11-2	CASSLGRGETQYF	TGTGCCAGCAGCTTAGGCAGAGGAGAGACCCAGTACTTC
.	TRBJ2-4	few	TRBV4-1	CASSQLGLVLTPVGDAKNIQYF	TGCGCCAGCAGCCAATTGGGTCTTGTGTTGACGCCGGTGGGGGATGCCAAAAACATTCAGTACTTC
TRBD2	TRBJ2-7	.	TRBV6-1	CASSSRLAGVYEQYF	TGTGCCAGCAGTTCTAGACTAGCGGGGGTTTACGAGCAGTACTTC
.	TRBJ2-5	.	TRBV11-2	CASSSYRQETQYF	TGTGCCAGCAGCTCCTACAGACAAGAGACCCAGTACTTC
TRBD1	TRBJ2-1	.	TRBV5-6	CASSRGQGGYNEQFF	TGTGCCAGCAGCCGTGGACAGGGAGGCTACAATGAGCAGTTCTTC
TRBD2	TRBJ2-5	.	TRBV9	CASSVATSGDQETQYF	TGTGCCAGCAGCGTAGCGACTAGCGGGGACCAAGAGACCCAGTACTTC
TRBD1	TRBJ2-7	once	TRBV10-3	CAISDPTGTGAYEQYF	TGTGCCATCAGTGATCCCACGGGGACAGGCGCCTACGAGCAGTACTTC